The present entry profiles one T cell receptor (beta chain) with its context. The antigen is not known. This sample was taken from a study of cytomegalovirus exposure and HLA in healthy donors. Study-level results: Sequencing likely caused a cluster of highly shared sequence variants. Productive status was seen about 87% or about 30% of the time for most TCR beta V segments in an earlier analysis. Using a false discovery rate of 0.05, a later analysis showed that approximately 18,000 TCR beta sequences were associated with HLA alleles.

The germline V gene has CDR1 LGHNA and CDR2 YSLEER. The CDR3 sequence is 16 residues long. The V gene lost 4 bases and the J gene lost 0 bases, with 12 bases spanning the gap. Nominal health characterized the donors when sampled, though unrecorded immune exposures were likely. PCR employed 60 Vbeta and 13 Jbeta primers. Clones were sequenced by immunoSEQ multiplex PCR, and TCRdb holds only the in-frame ones, with some missing. Here the sample table reports some 67,000 clones. The sequencing sample was made of PBMCs. The chain has TRBV4-3 and TRBJ1-4; D is ambiguous. This receptor was taken from a young woman in good health and CMV-seronegative. This CDR3 reads CASSRLGGATNEKLFF. CDR3 DNA: TGCGCCAGCAGCCGCCTCGGAGGTGCAACTAATGAAAAACTGTTTTTT.